Presented here are 16 T cell receptor beta chains from one specimen sequenced in a study of T cells in Graves' hyperthyroidism and ophthalmopathy. Amplification targeted TCR beta CDR3 regions from RNA transcripts. The TCR CDR3 first-round RT-PCR relied on the HTBI primer set. MiXCR, run by TCRdb on the multiplex PCR reads, gives a single entry per CDR3 protein. The sample carries about 270,000 distinct CDR3 sequences, around 22% recorded once. The sequenced material came from blood. These TCRs come from a man aged 25 to 40 with Graves' ophthalmopathy.

About this clonotype: The junction departs from germline at one end; a sequencing error may be responsible. This chain links TRBV7-7 with TRBJ2-3; 7 positions agree with TRBD2. CDR1 and CDR2 (germline): SSHAT, FNYEAQ (reference sequence). The CDR3 sequence is 18 residues long. The CDR3 is CASSPGLGAGVSTDTQYF. The CDR3 coding sequence is TGTGCTAGCAGCCCTGGCTTAGGGGCGGGAGTAAGCACAGATACGCAGTATTTT.

With regard to this clonotype: A much more abundant neighbour one base away suggests this may be a read error. The genes are TRBV28 and TRBJ2-7; 9 bases line up with TRBD1. The CDR3 length is 19 residues. V shed 2 bases, J shed 2 bases, and the junction held 16 bases outside the gene matches. In germline, CDR1 is MDHEN, CDR2 SYDVKM. The CDR3 here is CASSLKTRVGTGLPYEQYF. The CDR3 nucleotides are TGTGCCAGCAGTTTAAAGACTCGGGTCGGGACAGGGTTACCCTACGAGCAGTACTTC.

The chain couples TRBV5-5 to TRBJ2-1; 12 bases line up with TRBD2. The CDR3 runs to 16 residues. CDR1 is SGHKS, CDR2 YYEKEE, per germline (reference sequence). With 4 bases clipped from V and 7 bases from J, the junction kept 9 bases outside the gene matches. The CDR3 region is CASSLPASGRANEQFF. The CDR3 DNA sequence: TGTGCCAGCAGCCTGCCGGCTAGCGGGAGGGCGAATGAGCAGTTCTTC.

This chain links TRBV6-1 with TRBJ2-3; 8 bases match TRBD1. From germline, CDR1 is MNHNS and CDR2 SASEGT. There are 14 residues in the CDR3. Trimming took 5 bases from V and 4 from J; bases not matched to a gene: 5. CDR3 region: CASSTGGGADTQYF. The CDR3 DNA sequence: TGTGCCAGCAGTACAGGGGGAGGCGCAGATACGCAGTATTTT.

This clonotype has a handful of counts. The J gene is TRBJ1-2, the V gene TRBV7-9; D remains ambiguous. Between the trimmed V and J ends, which lost 1 base and 7 bases, there was a span of 13 bases. From germline, CDR1 is SEHNR and CDR2 FQNEAQ (reference sequence). The CDR3 loop spans 14 amino acids. CDR3 sequence (DNA): TGTGCCAGCAGCTTAGAAATTGGTCTGGTTGGCTACACCTTC. Its protein is CASSLEIGLVGYTF.

This clonotype was picked up many times. This chain links TRBV12-3 or TRBV12-4 with TRBJ2-2; D remains ambiguous. This CDR3 has 15 amino acids. V was clipped by 0 bases and J by 4 bases, with 9 bases between them. The CDR3 spells CASSLASVSTGELFF. The CDR3 region has the DNA TGTGCCAGCAGTTTAGCCTCGGTCAGCACCGGGGAGCTGTTTTTT.

J is TRBJ2-2 and V is TRBV5-1; D may be TRBD1 (6 bases). The germline V and J ends were trimmed by 7 bases and 0 bases, with 10 bases remaining between them. Germline V CDR1 and CDR2: SGHRS, YFSETQ. This CDR3 is 14 amino acids long. CDR3: CASLDSPNTGELFF. The CDR3 nucleotides are TGCGCCAGCTTGGACAGCCCGAACACCGGGGAGCTGTTTTTT.

This clonotype showed up just a few times. V and J are TRBV20-1 and TRBJ1-1; D is undetermined. Trimming removed 3 bases from V and 3 bases from J, with 14 bases in between. This CDR3 region has 14 residues. Germline values: CDR1 DFQATT, CDR2 SNEGSKA (reference sequence). CDR3 in amino acids: CSASFVTLDTEAFF. CDR3 sequence (DNA): TGCAGTGCTAGTTTCGTCACTTTGGACACTGAAGCTTTCTTT.

This clonotype was observed a few times. The genes are TRBV10-3 and TRBJ2-7, with 11 bases fitting TRBD2. This CDR3 region has 14 residues. The V gene's germline CDR1 is ENHRY and CDR2 SYGVKD. V lost 10 bases and J lost 4; bases outside the gene matches: 9. CDR3 DNA sequence: TGTGCCAGCGGTAGCGGGAGGGCCTTATACGAGCAGTACTTC. It yields the protein CASGSGRALYEQYF.

Here the CDR3 DNA reads TGTGCCAGCGCTTTGGAAGGAGGGGCTTTCTCTGGAAACACCATATATTTT. Translating it yields CASALEGGAFSGNTIYF. The V and J genes are TRBV6-5 and TRBJ1-3; D is perhaps TRBD1 (5 bases). The V end lost 8 bases, the J end lost 0 bases, and 20 bases lay between the germline ends. Germline-derived CDR1 and CDR2 are MNHEY and SVGAGI. The CDR3 consists of 17 residues.

The chain combines TRBV30 with TRBJ1-1, with D possibly being TRBD1 (6 bases). The CDR3 is 14 amino acids. The germline V gene has CDR1 GTSNPN and CDR2 SVGIG (reference sequence). Trimming cost V 7 bases and J 0 bases, with 15 bases left between them. The CDR3 here is CALGGGQMNTEAFF. CDR3 DNA sequence: TGTGCCTTGGGCGGGGGGCAGATGAACACTGAAGCTTTCTTT.

There are a few counts of this clonotype. The gene calls are TRBV4-1 and TRBJ2-1; D gene ambiguous. The V end lost 1 base, the J end lost 6 bases, and 16 bases lay between the germline ends. CDR1 MGHRA and CDR2 YSYEKL come from the germline V gene. The CDR3 is 16 residues long. CDR3 coding DNA: TGCGCCAGCAGCCAAGGTTTCGGGCCCGTGGGCAATGAGCAGTTCTTC. It translates to CASSQGFGPVGNEQFF.

This clonotype was recorded many times. The chain is built from TRBV30 and TRBJ2-7; 7 bases are shared with TRBD2. The junction had 7 bases not matched to a gene; V was cut back by 0 bases and J by 5 bases. CDR1 is GTSNPN, CDR2 SVGIG, per germline (reference sequence). The CDR3 has 14 amino acids. The CDR3 loop is CAWSVAGLKDEQYF. DNA of the CDR3: TGTGCCTGGAGTGTAGCGGGACTCAAGGACGAGCAGTACTTC.

This clonotype has a count of ten or more. The chain's CDR3 is CASSYGGGPYNEQFF. The DNA of the CDR3 is TGTGCCAGCAGTTACGGCGGGGGACCTTACAATGAGCAGTTCTTC. The chain combines TRBV6-5 with TRBJ2-1; 7 nucleotides match TRBD2. CDR1 is MNHEY, CDR2 SVGAGI, per germline. This CDR3 contains 15 residues. The V and J ends lost 2 bases and 4 bases, in that order; junction bases with no gene match: 5.

The chain couples TRBV19 to TRBJ2-5; 11 nucleotides agree with TRBD1. The CDR3 is 14 amino acids. Per germline, CDR1 LNHDA and CDR2 SQIVND (reference sequence). V lost 5 bases, J lost 5 bases, and 4 bases stayed unmatched. This CDR3 reads CASSLRDRGETQYF. In nucleotides, the CDR3 is TGTGCCAGTAGTCTACGGGACAGGGGGGAGACCCAGTACTTC.

This clonotype appeared a few times. The chain joins TRBV10-3 to TRBJ1-5; 7 bases are shared with TRBD1. V lost 4 bases to trimming and J lost 5 bases; unmatched junction nucleotides: 2. This CDR3 comprises 13 residues. Germline CDR1 and CDR2: ENHRY and SYGVKD. The CDR3, as DNA: TGTGCCATCAGTGGTCAGGGGGATCAGCCCCAGCATTTT. This translates into CAISGQGDQPQHF.